The rows below give T cell receptor beta chains drawn from one sample of a study of cytomegalovirus exposure and HLA in healthy donors. Here immunoSEQ multiplex PCR was the method, and the copy in TCRdb shows in-frame clones only, minus some. In the table there are 130,000 or so clones, around 80% of which are singletons. Sequenced material: PBMCs. The receptors come from a woman between 18 and 29 years old in good health and CMV-seronegative. CDR3s include the opening cysteine and the closing phenylalanine or tryptophan. The D gene is left open where the match is weak. A row's size may be missing; if present it is once, few, many or a size class.

D gene,clone size,J gene,V gene,CDR3 DNA,CDR3 protein
-,-,TRBJ1-3,TRBV2,TGTGCCAGCAATCAGGGGCGCCCCCCAAACACCATATATTTT,CASNQGRPPNTIYF
TRBD2,once,TRBJ2-5,TRBV9,TGTGCCAGCAGCGGGACTAGCGGGTACCAAGAGACCCAGTACTTC,CASSGTSGYQETQYF
-,few,TRBJ2-2,TRBV6-1,TGTGCCAGCAGTGACAGGGTGGCCGGGGAGCTGTTTTTT,CASSDRVAGELFF
TRBD2,-,TRBJ2-7,TRBV5-1,TGCGCCAGCGCTGGGCCTAGCGGGGACGAGCAGTACTTC,CASAGPSGDEQYF
TRBD1,-,TRBJ1-1,TRBV7-2,TGTGCCAGCAGCTTGACAGGGGTAACTGAAGCTTTCTTT,CASSLTGVTEAFF
TRBD1,-,TRBJ1-4,TRBV6-1,TGTGCCAGCAGTCGGGACAGAACAGAAAAACTGTTTTTT,CASSRDRTEKLFF
-,-,TRBJ1-6,TRBV7-6,TGTGCCAGCAGCTTAGGCGGGGGGGCGTCGGTGAATTCACCCCTCCACTTT,CASSLGGGASVNSPLHF
TRBD2,-,TRBJ2-1,TRBV7-2,TGTGCCAGCAGCTTTGGACTAGGTACCAACAATGAGCAGTTCTTC,CASSFGLGTNNEQFF
-,-,TRBJ2-6,TRBV4-3,TGCGCCAGCAGCCAAGACAGGTCTGGGGCCAACGGCCTGACTTTC,CASSQDRSGANGLTF
TRBD2,-,TRBJ2-7,TRBV6-5,TGTGCCTGCAGACTAGCGGGAGGGAACGAGCAGTACTTC,CACRLAGGNEQYF
TRBD1,-,TRBJ1-2,TRBV7-9,TGTGCCAGCAGCCAACAGGGGGTGAGCTATGGCTACACCTTC,CASSQQGVSYGYTF
TRBD1,-,TRBJ1-4,TRBV19,TGTGCCAGCCGGACAGGTTCATCAACTAATGAAAAACTGTTTTTT,CASRTGSSTNEKLFF
-,-,TRBJ1-4,TRBV18,TGTGCCAGCTCACGGGCATACGGGGTTTATGAAAAACTGTTTTTT,CASSRAYGVYEKLFF
TRBD1,-,TRBJ2-7,TRBV7-9,TGTGCCAGCAGCTTAGCGGGGGGACAGGGGTTATCCTACGAGCAGTACTTC,CASSLAGGQGLSYEQYF
-,-,TRBJ1-1,TRBV18,TGTGCCAGCTCACCTAACTACAACACTGAAGCTTTCTTT,CASSPNYNTEAFF
TRBD2,few,TRBJ2-2,TRBV2,TGTGCCAGCGGGGGACTATCGAACACCGGGGAGCTGTTTTTT,CASGGLSNTGELFF
-,once,TRBJ2-5,TRBV10-3,TGTGCCATCAGTGAAGGCGGCCAAGAGACCCAGTACTTC,CAISEGGQETQYF
-,-,TRBJ1-5,TRBV10-3,TGTGCCATCAGGGACGGGGATCAGCCCCAGCATTTT,CAIRDGDQPQHF
-,-,TRBJ2-5,TRBV21-1,TGTGCCAGCAGCAAAGTTGGCAGGGGGCGCGGAGAGACCCAGTACTTC,CASSKVGRGRGETQYF